This section outlines one TCR beta chain sequence together with its context. The sample originates from a study of OX40 agonist ivuxolimab in advanced cancers. Here immunoSEQ multiplex PCR was the method, and the copy in TCRdb shows in-frame clones only, minus some. The sample contains 79,000 or so clones, roughly 85% of which appear only once. CDR3 size: 13 residues. V gave up 10 bases and J gave up 3 bases, with 13 bases separating them. Looked up from germline, CDR1 is MNHNS and CDR2 is SASEGT. The sample here was CD4+ or CD8+ T cells sorted from blood, taken in a trial of the OX40 agonist ivuxolimab. The V and J genes are TRBV6-1 and TRBJ2-4, with D unclear. The TCR sequence derives from an adult with an advanced solid tumor such as melanoma, head and neck, liver or kidney cancer. The CDR3 loop reads CAILDTDKNIQYF. Here the CDR3 DNA reads TGTGCCATCCTCGACACGGACAAAAACATTCAGTACTTC.